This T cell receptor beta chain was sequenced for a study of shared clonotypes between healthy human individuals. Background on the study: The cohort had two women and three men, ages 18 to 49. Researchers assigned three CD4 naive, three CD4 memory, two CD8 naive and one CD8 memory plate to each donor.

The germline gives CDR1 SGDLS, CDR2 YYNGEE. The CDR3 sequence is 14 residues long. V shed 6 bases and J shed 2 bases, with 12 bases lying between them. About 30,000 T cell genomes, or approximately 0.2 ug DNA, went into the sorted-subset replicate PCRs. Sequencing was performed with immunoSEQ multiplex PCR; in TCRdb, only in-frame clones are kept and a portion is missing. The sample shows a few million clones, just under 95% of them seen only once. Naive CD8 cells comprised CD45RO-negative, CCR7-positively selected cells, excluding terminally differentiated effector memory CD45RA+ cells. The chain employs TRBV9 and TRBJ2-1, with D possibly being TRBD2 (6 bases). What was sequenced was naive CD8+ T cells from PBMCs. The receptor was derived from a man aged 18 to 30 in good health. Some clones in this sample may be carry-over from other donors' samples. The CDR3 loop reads CASTPAGTYNEQFF. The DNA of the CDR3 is TGTGCCAGCACCCCAGCGGGCACCTACAATGAGCAGTTCTTC.